This T cell receptor (beta chain) appears in the sequencing data of a study of T cells in Graves' hyperthyroidism and ophthalmopathy. The source material, RNA transcripts, was used to amplify TCR beta CDR3 regions. The HTBI primer set drove a first-round RT-PCR of the TCR CDR3. Using its own MiXCR run on the multiplex PCR reads, TCRdb lists one record per CDR3 protein. The sample has about 760,000 distinct CDR3 sequences, roughly 32% seen once. V was trimmed by 2 bases and J by 5 bases, leaving 15 bases between them. Germline V gene lookup returns CDR1 SNHLY and CDR2 FYNNEI. The CDR3 spans 16 residues.

The chain employs TRBV2 and TRBJ2-2; no clear D. The sequence was collected from a woman between 35 and 50 years old with Graves' hyperthyroidism. The sample taken for sequencing was blood. The CDR3 loop reads CASSEFLGENTGELFF. CDR3 DNA: TGTGCCAGCAGTGAATTCCTGGGTGAGAATACCGGGGAGCTGTTTTTT.